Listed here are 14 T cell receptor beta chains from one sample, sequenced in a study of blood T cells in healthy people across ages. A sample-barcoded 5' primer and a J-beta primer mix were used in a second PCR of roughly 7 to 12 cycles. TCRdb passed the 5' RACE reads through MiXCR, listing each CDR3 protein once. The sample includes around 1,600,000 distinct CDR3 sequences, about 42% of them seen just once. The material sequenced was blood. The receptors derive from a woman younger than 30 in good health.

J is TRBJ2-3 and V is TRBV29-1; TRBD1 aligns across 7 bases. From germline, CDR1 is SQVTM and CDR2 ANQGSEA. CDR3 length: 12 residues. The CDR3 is CSYEGAADTQYF. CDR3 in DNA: TGCAGTTATGAGGGGGCCGCAGATACGCAGTATTTT.

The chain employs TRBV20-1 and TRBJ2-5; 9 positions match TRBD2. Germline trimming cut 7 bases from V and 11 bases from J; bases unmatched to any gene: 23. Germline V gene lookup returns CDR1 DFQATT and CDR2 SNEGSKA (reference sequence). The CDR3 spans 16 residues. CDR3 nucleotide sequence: TGCAGTGTTGCGGCTAGCGGGGCGTATTTGCAGGATGAGCAGTACTTC. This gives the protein CSVAASGAYLQDEQYF.

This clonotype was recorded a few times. The CDR3: CASSGDSNEKLFF. CDR3 DNA: TGTGCCAGCAGTGGGGACAGTAATGAAAAACTGTTTTTT. The J gene is TRBJ1-4, the V gene TRBV6-1, with TRBD1 matching 7 bases. After removal of 4 bases from V and 4 bases from J, the junction contained 0 bases not matched to a gene. Germline CDR1 and CDR2: MNHNS and SASEGT. The length of the CDR3 is 13 residues.

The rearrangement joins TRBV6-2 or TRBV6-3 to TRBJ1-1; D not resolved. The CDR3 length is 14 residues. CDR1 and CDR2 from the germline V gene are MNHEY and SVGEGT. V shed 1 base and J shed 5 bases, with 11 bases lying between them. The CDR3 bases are TGTGCCAGCAGTTACTGGAGGTTGGAGACTGAAGCTTTCTTT. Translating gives CASSYWRLETEAFF.

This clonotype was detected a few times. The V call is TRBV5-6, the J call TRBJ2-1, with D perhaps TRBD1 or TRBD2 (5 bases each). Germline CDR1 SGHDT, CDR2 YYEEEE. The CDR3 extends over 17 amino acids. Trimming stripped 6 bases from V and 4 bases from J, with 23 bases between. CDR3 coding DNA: TGTGCCAGCACTGGGACGGCGGCGAGCTTAACGTACAATGAGCAGTTCTTC. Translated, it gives CASTGTAASLTYNEQFF.

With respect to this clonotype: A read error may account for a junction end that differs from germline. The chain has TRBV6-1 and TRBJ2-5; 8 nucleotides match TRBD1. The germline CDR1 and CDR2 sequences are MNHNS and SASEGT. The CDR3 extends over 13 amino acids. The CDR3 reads CLGQGPPQETQYF. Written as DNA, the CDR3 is TGCCTAGGACAGGGTCCACCACAAGAGACCCAGTACTTC.

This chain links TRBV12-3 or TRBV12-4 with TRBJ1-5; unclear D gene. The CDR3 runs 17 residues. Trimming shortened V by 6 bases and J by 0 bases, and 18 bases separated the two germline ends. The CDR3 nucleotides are TGTGCCAGCAGCGCAGCCAGTGAGAGGGTTAGCAATCAGCCCCAGCATTTT. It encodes CASSAASERVSNQPQHF.

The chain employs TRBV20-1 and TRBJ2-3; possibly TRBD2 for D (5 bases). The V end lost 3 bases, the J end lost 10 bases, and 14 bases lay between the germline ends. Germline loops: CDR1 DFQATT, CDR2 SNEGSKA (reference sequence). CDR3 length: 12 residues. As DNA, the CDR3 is TGCAGTGCTAGGCGAGGGTCCGGGCCGCAGTATTTT. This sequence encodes CSARRGSGPQYF.

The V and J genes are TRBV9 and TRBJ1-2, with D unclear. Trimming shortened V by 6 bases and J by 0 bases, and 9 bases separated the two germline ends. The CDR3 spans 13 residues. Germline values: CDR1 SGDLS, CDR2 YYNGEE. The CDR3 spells CASNLHSNYGYTF. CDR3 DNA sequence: TGTGCCAGCAACTTACACTCTAACTATGGCTACACCTTC.

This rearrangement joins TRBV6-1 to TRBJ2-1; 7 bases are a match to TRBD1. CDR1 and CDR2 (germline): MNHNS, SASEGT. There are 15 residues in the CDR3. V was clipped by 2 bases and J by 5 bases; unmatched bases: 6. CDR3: CASSERAGGNNEQFF. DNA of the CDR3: TGTGCCAGCAGTGAACGGGCAGGGGGAAACAATGAGCAGTTCTTC.

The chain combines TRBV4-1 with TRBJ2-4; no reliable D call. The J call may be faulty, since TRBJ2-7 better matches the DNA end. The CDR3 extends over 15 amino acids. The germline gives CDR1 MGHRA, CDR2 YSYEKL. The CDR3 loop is CASSQDSSGYDEQYF. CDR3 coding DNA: TGCGCCAGCAGCCAAGATAGCTCAGGCTACGACGAGCAGTACTTC.

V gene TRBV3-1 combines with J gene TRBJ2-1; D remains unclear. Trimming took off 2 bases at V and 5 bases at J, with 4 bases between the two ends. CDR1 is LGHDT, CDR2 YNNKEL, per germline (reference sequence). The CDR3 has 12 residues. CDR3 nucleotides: TGTGCCAGCAGCCAATCAAACAATGAGCAGTTCTTC. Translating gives CASSQSNNEQFF.

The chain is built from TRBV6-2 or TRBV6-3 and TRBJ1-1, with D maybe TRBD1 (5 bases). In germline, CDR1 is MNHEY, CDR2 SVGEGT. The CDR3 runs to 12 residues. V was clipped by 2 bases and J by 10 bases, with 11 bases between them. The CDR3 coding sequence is TGTGCCAGCAGTTACCACGCGAGGGGAGCTTTCTTT. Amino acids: CASSYHARGAFF.

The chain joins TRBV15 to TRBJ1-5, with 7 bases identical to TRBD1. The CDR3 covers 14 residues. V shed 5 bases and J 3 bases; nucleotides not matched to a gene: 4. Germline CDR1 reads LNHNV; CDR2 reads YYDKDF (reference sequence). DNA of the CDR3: TGTGCCACCAGCCCGGGACAGTTCAATCAGCCCCAGCATTTT. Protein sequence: CATSPGQFNQPQHF. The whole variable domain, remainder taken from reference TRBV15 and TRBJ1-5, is DAMVIQNPRYQVTQFGKPVTLSCSQTLNHNVMYWYQQKSSQAPKLLFHYYDKDFNNEADTPDNFQSRRPNTSFCFLDIRSPGLGDTAMYLCATSPGQFNQPQHFGDGTRLSIL.